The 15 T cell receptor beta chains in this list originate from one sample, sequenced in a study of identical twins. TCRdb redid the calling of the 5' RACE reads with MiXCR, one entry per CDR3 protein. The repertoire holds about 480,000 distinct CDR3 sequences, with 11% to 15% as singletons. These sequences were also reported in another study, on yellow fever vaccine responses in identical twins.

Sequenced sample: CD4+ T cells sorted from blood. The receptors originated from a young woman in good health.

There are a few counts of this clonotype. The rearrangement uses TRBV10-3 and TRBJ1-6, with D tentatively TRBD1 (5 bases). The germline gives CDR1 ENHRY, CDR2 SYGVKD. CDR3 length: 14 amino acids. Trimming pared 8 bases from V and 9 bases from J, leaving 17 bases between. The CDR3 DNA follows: TGTGCCATCGCTATTGACAGTTTTGGTTCACCCCTCCACTTT. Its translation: CAIAIDSFGSPLHF.

CDR3 DNA sequence: TGTGCCAGCAGTCCGCTCAGAGGGGGCCCCGGTACTAGATTGCAGTTCTTC. This encodes CASSPLRGGPGTRLQFF. The chain employs TRBV28 and TRBJ2-1; 7 bases line up with TRBD1. From germline, CDR1 is MDHEN and CDR2 SYDVKM. The V and J ends lost 5 bases and 12 bases, in that order; junction bases with no gene match: 22. This CDR3 contains 17 residues.

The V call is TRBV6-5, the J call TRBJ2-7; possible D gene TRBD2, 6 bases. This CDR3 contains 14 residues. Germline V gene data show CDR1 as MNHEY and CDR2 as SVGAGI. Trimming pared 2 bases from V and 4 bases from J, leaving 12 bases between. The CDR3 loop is CASSYGGGAYEQYF. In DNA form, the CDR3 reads TGTGCCAGCAGTTACGGTGGCGGGGCTTACGAGCAGTACTTC.

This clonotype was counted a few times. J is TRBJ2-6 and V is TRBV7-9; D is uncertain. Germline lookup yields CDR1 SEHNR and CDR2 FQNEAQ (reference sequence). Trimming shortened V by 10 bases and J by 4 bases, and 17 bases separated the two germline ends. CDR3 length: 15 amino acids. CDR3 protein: CAILGGPRGANVLTF. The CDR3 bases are TGTGCCATATTAGGTGGTCCCCGAGGGGCCAACGTCCTGACTTTC.

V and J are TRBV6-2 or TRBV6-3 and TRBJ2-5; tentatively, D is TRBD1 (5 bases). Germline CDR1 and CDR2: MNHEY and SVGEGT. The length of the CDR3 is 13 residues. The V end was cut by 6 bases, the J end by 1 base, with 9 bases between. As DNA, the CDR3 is TGTGCCAGCAGAATCGACAGCCAAGAGACCCAGTACTTC. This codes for CASRIDSQETQYF.

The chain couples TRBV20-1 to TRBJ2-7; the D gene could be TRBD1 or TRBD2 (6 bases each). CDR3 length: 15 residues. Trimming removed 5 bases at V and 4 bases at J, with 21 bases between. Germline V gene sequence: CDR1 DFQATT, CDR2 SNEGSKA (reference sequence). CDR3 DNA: TGCAGTGCTGAGCCGCAGACAGGTGGGGGGTACGAGCAGTACTTC. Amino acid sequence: CSAEPQTGGGYEQYF.

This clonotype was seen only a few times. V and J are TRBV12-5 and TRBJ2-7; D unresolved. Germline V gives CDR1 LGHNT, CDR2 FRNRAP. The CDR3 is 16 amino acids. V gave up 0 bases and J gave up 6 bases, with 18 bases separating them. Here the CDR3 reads CASGLVLGQATVEQYF. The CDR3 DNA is TGTGCTAGTGGTTTGGTACTCGGCCAGGCTACGGTCGAGCAGTACTTC.

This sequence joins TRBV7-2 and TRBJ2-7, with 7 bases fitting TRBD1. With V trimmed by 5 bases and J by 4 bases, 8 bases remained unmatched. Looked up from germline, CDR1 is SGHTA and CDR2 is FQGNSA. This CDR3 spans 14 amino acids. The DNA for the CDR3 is TGTGCCAGCAGCGACCCGGGACAGTCTTACGAGCAGTACTTC. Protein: CASSDPGQSYEQYF.

The CDR3: CASSQGAGLVSYEQYF. CDR3 coding DNA: TGCGCCAGCAGCCAAGGGGCAGGGTTGGTCTCCTACGAGCAGTACTTC. V usage is TRBV4-1 and J usage is TRBJ2-7, with D perhaps matching TRBD1 (5 bases). Germline V gene lookup returns CDR1 MGHRA and CDR2 YSYEKL. This CDR3 has 16 residues. Trimming stripped 1 base from V and 0 bases from J, with 13 bases between.

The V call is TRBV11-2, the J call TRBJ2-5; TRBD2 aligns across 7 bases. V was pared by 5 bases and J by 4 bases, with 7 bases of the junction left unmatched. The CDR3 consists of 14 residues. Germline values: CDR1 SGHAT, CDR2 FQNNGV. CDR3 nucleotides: TGTGCCAGCAGCCCGGGGGGTGGGGGAGAGACCCAGTACTTC. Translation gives CASSPGGGGETQYF.

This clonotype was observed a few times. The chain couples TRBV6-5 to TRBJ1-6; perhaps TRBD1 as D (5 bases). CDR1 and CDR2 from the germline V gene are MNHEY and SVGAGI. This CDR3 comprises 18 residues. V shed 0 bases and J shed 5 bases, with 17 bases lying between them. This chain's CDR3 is CASSYSIRGSGNNSPLHF. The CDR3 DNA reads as TGTGCCAGCAGTTACTCGATTAGGGGAAGTGGTAATAATTCACCCCTCCACTTT.

CDR3 in DNA: TGCAGTGCTAGGATTAGCGGGGGGGCCGGGAATGAGCAGTTCTTC. Amino acids: CSARISGGAGNEQFF. The chain is built from TRBV20-1 and TRBJ2-1; TRBD2 aligns across 11 bases. Looked up from germline, CDR1 is DFQATT and CDR2 is SNEGSKA (reference sequence). The CDR3 runs 15 residues. Losses at the gene ends were 3 bases for V and 7 bases for J; bases not matched to a gene: 8.

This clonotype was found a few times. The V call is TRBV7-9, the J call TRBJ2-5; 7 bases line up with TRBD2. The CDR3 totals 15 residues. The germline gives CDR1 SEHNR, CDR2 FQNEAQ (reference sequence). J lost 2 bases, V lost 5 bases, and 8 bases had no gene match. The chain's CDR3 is CASSLGGVLQETQYF. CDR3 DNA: TGTGCCAGCAGCCTGGGAGGGGTCCTACAAGAGACCCAGTACTTC.

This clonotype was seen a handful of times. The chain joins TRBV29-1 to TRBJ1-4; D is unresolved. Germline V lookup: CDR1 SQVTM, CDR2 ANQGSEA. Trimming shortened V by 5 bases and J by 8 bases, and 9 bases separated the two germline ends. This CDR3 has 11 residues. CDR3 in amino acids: CSVIQREKLFF. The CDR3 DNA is TGCAGCGTTATACAGCGGGAAAAACTGTTTTTT.

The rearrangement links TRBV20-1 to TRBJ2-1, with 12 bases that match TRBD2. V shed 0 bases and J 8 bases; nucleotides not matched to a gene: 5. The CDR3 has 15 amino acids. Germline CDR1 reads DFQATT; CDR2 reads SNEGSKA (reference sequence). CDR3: CSARDGTSGFYEQFF. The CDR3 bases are TGCAGTGCTAGAGATGGGACTAGCGGGTTCTATGAGCAGTTCTTC.